Below, 9 T cell receptor beta chains from the same sample are listed, as sequenced in a study of cytomegalovirus exposure and HLA in healthy donors. The PCR had 60 Vbeta and 13 Jbeta primers. The method was immunoSEQ multiplex PCR; TCRdb's version includes in-frame clones alone and lacks a portion of them. Of 130,000 to 150,000 clones in the sample, roughly 62% are singletons; the top ten hold almost 4.5%. Sequenced material: PBMCs. Every receptor here comes from a man aged 60-69 years in good health and CMV-seronegative.

V is TRBV10-1 and J is TRBJ2-1, with 8 bases lining up with TRBD1. V shed 5 bases, J shed 5 bases, and the junction held 5 bases outside the gene matches. The germline CDR1 and CDR2 sequences are WNHNN and SYGVQD (reference sequence). CDR3 length equals 14 residues. Here the CDR3 reads CASSSGQGNNEQFF. The CDR3 DNA is TGCGCCAGCAGTAGTGGACAGGGAAACAATGAGCAGTTCTTC.

The chain joins TRBV5-1 to TRBJ1-2; possibly TRBD1 for D (5 bases). Per the germline V gene, CDR1 is SGHRS and CDR2 is YFSETQ. V was trimmed by 1 base and J by 5 bases, leaving 12 bases between them. The CDR3 contains 14 residues. CDR3 protein: CASSLFGGEYGYTF. The DNA of the CDR3 is TGCGCCAGCAGCTTGTTTGGGGGGGAGTATGGCTACACCTTC.

V and J are TRBV6-5 and TRBJ2-7; D unclear. Looked up from germline, CDR1 is MNHEY and CDR2 is SVGAGI. CDR3 length: 11 amino acids. V lost 5 bases and J lost 6, with 8 bases in between. The CDR3 loop is CASSGLIEQYF. The CDR3 DNA follows: TGTGCCAGCAGTGGCTTGATCGAGCAGTACTTC.

The rearrangement links TRBV6-5 to TRBJ2-2, with D possibly matching TRBD2 (5 bases). This CDR3 spans 14 amino acids. Germline V lookup: CDR1 MNHEY, CDR2 SVGAGI. V shed 6 bases and J shed 5 bases, with 13 bases lying between them. The CDR3 DNA follows: TGTGCCAGCAGGCGGGTTCAAGGGACCGGGGAGCTGTTTTTT. Its translation: CASRRVQGTGELFF.

V usage is TRBV11-2 and J usage is TRBJ1-3; D call uncertain. V was shortened by 0 bases and J by 0 bases, with 12 bases between the two germline ends. The germline V gene has CDR1 SGHAT and CDR2 FQNNGV. The CDR3 length is 17 residues. This CDR3 reads CASSLEGRWSSGNTIYF. As DNA, the CDR3 is TGTGCCAGCAGCTTAGAAGGCCGGTGGAGCTCTGGAAACACCATATATTTT.

This clone has just one count. The chain couples TRBV4-3 to TRBJ2-7; weak D call: TRBD2 (5 bases). The CDR3 is made up of 15 amino acids. The V end lost 2 bases, the J end lost 0 bases, and 11 bases lay between the germline ends. CDR1 LGHNA and CDR2 YSLEER come from the germline V gene. The CDR3 coding sequence is TGCGCCAGCAGCCAAACTCCGGGGAGCTCCTACGAGCAGTACTTC. It translates to CASSQTPGSSYEQYF.

The V and J genes are TRBV11-2 and TRBJ2-2, with a possible D match to TRBD2 (6 bases). The V and J ends lost 4 bases and 4 bases respectively, with 19 bases between them. Germline lookup yields CDR1 SGHAT and CDR2 FQNNGV. The CDR3 has 17 amino acids. The CDR3 here is CASSSSSGSDFTGELFF. The DNA for the CDR3 is TGTGCCAGCAGCTCCTCATCCGGGAGCGACTTCACCGGGGAGCTGTTTTTT.

CDR3 DNA sequence: TGTGCCAGCAGCTCCTCAACCGGGACAGGGGTTCGCGGTCAGCCCCAGCATTTT. The encoded protein is CASSSSTGTGVRGQPQHF. V is TRBV5-6 and J is TRBJ1-5; 10 bases map to TRBD1. Germline CDR1 and CDR2: SGHDT and YYEEEE. The trim removed 3 bases at V and 6 bases at J, leaving 15 bases unmatched. The CDR3 sequence is 18 residues long.

This clone was observed a single time. The V call is TRBV15, the J call TRBJ2-7; tentative D call: TRBD2 (5 bases). CDR3 length: 18 amino acids. V lost 1 base and J lost 3, with 22 bases in between. Germline CDR1 reads LNHNV; CDR2 reads YYDKDF (reference sequence). The CDR3 reads CATSRVQRTGGWGYEQYF. The DNA for the CDR3 is TGTGCCACCAGCAGAGTACAACGGACGGGCGGGTGGGGCTACGAGCAGTACTTC.